This TCR beta chain was retrieved from a study of neurological immune-mediated disorders (dated 2019 in TCRdb). In the study overall: Peripheral blood TCR-beta repertoires from patients with HTLV-I-associated myelopathy (HAM/TSP), patients with multiple sclerosis, and healthy controls were compared in the study using UMI-based sequencing. The cohort included 68 subjects: about 15 with HAM/TSP, approximately 34 with multiple sclerosis, and 20 healthy controls. Technical triplicate libraries were sequenced to precisely calculate the variability in frequency of each individual clone. The approximately 110 TCR-beta libraries covered PBMC samples along with longitudinal samples, technical triplicates, and paired sorted CD4+ and CD8+ T-cell subsets.

Looking up the germline V gene (reference sequence) yields CDR1 SEHNR and CDR2 FQNEAQ. From the cysteine up to the phenylalanine, the CDR3 has a length of 16 residues. Just the 48-base CDR3 DNA is kept, in frame starting at base 1. Trimming removed 0 bases from V and 8 bases from J; the gene matches leave 9 bases unexplained. cDNA synthesis used template-switch 5'RACE with a primer carrying a 10-nucleotide random unique molecular identifier tagging each TCR transcript. Over 170 million TCR-beta sequences, covering 15-18 subjects, were produced in each sequencing run. The RNeasy kit was used for extraction of total RNA. The KAPA Real-time Library Amplification kit was used to amplify TCR-beta VDJ regions with primers for the TCR constant region and the 5'RACE anchor. Sample indexes and Illumina adaptors were added in a first PCR, and a second PCR then increased library yield. After Ampure bead purification, the roughly 650 bp TCR product was size-selected on a 2% E-gel SizeSelection system. Before pooling, library quality was checked on a Bioanalyzer, concentration was measured with Qubit, and libraries were quantified with the Kapa Library Quantification kit. Libraries were sequenced paired-end 2 x 150 bp on an Illumina HiSeq 2500. To increase sequence diversity, about 25-31% phiX was spiked into each library pool. On the authors' methods: Quality-filtered reads were processed with the UMI-based MiGEC pipeline, and over 75% of raw TCR sequences were removed by the MiGEC pipeline during error correction. IMGT germline references were used for aligning VDJ genes, and each clonotype was defined as a unique CDR3 amino acid sequence together with its V-J genes. VDJtools evaluated clonal expansion, Shannon diversity and CDR3 relatedness (CalcPairwiseDistances, ClusterSamples); CLCbio workbench built phylogenetic trees. A clone was classed as expanded if it had 8 or more unique UMIs, a cutoff based on coefficient-of-variation modelling across technical triplicates. TCRdb applied fastp at Q25 and MiXCR to the public reads, then kept only in-frame beta chains. Each CDR3 protein appears once, grouped with its most common genes and DNA. The V and J calls and clone size come from TCRdb's table, not from the authors' own analysis. The sample records around 56,000 distinct CDR3 sequences, about 24% of which are singletons. About 4.5% of the sample rests with the top ten.

This clonotype was counted many times. The specificity of this receptor is unknown. Within one base of it there is no much larger clone, and no base qualities were kept. Results and caveats for the whole study, not just this receptor: TCR clonal expansion was highest in HAM/TSP patients and lowest in MS patients, with MS patients falling below even healthy controls. No identical CDR3 amino acid sequences were found to be shared among expanded clones across subjects, suggesting that TCR-beta repertoires were private in all groups.

Read against the paper, the sample's time point label means: technical triplicate 2. Unsorted PBMC libraries were generated from 2 million PBMCs stored in RNAlater at -80 °C until RNA extraction. PBMCs were separated from peripheral blood using Ficoll-Hypaque density gradient centrifugation and then cryopreserved in liquid nitrogen. The chain is made from TRBV7-9 and TRBJ2-1; 8 central nucleotides agree with TRBD1. The TCR sequence derives from a man between 60 and 70 years old with HTLV-1-associated myelopathy (HAM/TSP). Material: PBMCs. The sequence in DNA is TGTGCCAGCAGCTTAGCGTACCAGGGGGCTAGACATGAGCAGTTCTTC. Translated, it reads CASSLAYQGARHEQFF. Beyond the CDR3, the reference TRBV7-9 and TRBJ2-1 genes provide the residues; the full variable domain reads: DTGVSQNPRHKITKRGQNVTFRCDPISEHNRLYWYRQTLGQGPEFLTYFQNEAQLEKSRLLSDRFSAERPKGSFSTLEIQRTEQGDSAMYLCASSLAYQGARHEQFFGPGTRLTVL.